This T cell receptor beta chain derives from a study of human T cells and chemical hapten exposure. The wider study: Recorded diagnoses among the mostly female patients were alopecia areata, totalis or universalis.

Whole-study findings and limits: No alteration of TCRs above 1 in 1000 frequency was seen with DPC sensitization.

This clonotype was seen at least ten times. What it binds is unknown. Trimming took 3 bases from V and 10 from J; bases not matched to a gene: 11. The CDR3 extends over 14 amino acids. TCRdb processed the RACE reads anew with MiXCR; each CDR3 protein has one entry. Of 250,000 to 300,000 distinct CDR3 sequences in the sample, approximately 7.5% were seen once. Specified time point: pre-sensitization, week 0. Treatment reported: therapeutic diphenylcyclopropenone sensitization with weekly scalp DPC. Sample: whole blood, taken in connection with sensitization to the hapten diphenylcyclopropenone (DPC). This clonotype originated in a man between 18 and 35 years old with alopecia areata. Some clones in this sample may be carry-over from other donors' samples. The chain links TRBV12-3 or TRBV12-4 to TRBJ1-2, with 7 bases lining up with TRBD1. The DNA of the CDR3 is TGTGCCAGCAGTTTGACGGGACAGCGAAGGGCCTACACCTTC. Residues: CASSLTGQRRAYTF.